The rows below give T cell receptor beta chains drawn from one sample of a study of blood T cells in healthy people across ages. TCRdb re-called the 5' RACE reads with MiXCR, one entry per CDR3 protein. The sample carries fewer than 1.5 million distinct CDR3 sequences, around 39% recorded once. The sequencing sample was made of blood. The receptors here all came from a woman aged 18-30 years in good health. Each CDR3 is given with its conserved first and last residue. Only some rows state a clone size, as once, few, many or a class for expanded clones.

clone_size j_call cdr3_length v_call cdr3_aa
- TRBJ2-1 14 TRBV10-3 CAINLDNSYNEQFF
few TRBJ2-5 12 TRBV10-3 CAGGSVAETQYF
few TRBJ2-7 14 TRBV25-1 CASNQRGHPYEQYF
- TRBJ2-5 11 TRBV6-5 CASSYSRRQYF
- TRBJ2-1 12 TRBV20-1 CSAPGRHYEQFF
- TRBJ1-2 15 TRBV12-3/TRBV12-4 CANYLWGRGGEGYTF
few TRBJ2-6 16 TRBV25-1 CASSETSVSGANVLTF
- TRBJ2-4 12 TRBV27 CASSSHKNIQYF
few TRBJ2-7 14 TRBV20-1 CSAGYPRSSYEQYF
- TRBJ1-5 15 TRBV12-5 CASATGLWSNQPQHF
- TRBJ2-7 18 TRBV12-3/TRBV12-4 CASSLSVVGDRKYYEQYF
- TRBJ1-6 14 TRBV2 CASRAGTGDSPLHF
- TRBJ2-1 13 TRBV3-1 CASSLPGANEQFF
few TRBJ2-3 12 TRBV7-9 CAAEVVSDTQYF
- TRBJ2-7 18 TRBV7-8 CASSLEVSSGGGDYEQYF
- TRBJ2-5 16 TRBV3-1 CASSHLGTSRGETQYF
- TRBJ2-2 16 TRBV3-1 CASSHLTGGNTGELFF
many TRBJ1-6 14 TRBV20-1 CSAHGGGNNSPLHF
- TRBJ2-7 14 TRBV6-5 CASKTGGVPYEQYF
- - 12 TRBV20-1 CSARGPSDEQYF
- TRBJ1-5 17 TRBV6-1 CASSEKGQISSNQPQHF
- TRBJ2-1 19 TRBV20-1 CSARVGTSRSPTAYNEQFF
few TRBJ1-2 16 TRBV13 CASSLSDGGYSYGYTF
- TRBJ2-7 15 TRBV28 CASSFPGANSYEQYF
few TRBJ1-1 14 TRBV25-1 CASSEFFEGTEAFF
- TRBJ2-1 15 TRBV6-1 CASSESRGAYNEQFF
- TRBJ2-1 16 TRBV4-1 CASSQDLRLPCNEQFF
- TRBJ2-3 16 TRBV5-1 CASSPGTGVRTDTQYF
- TRBJ2-3 8 TRBV28 CATGTQYF
few TRBJ2-7 15 TRBV6-5 CASSPQGTGTYEQYF
few TRBJ2-5 17 TRBV20-1 CSARSPGVGGTQETQYF
- - 15 TRBV7-9 CASSSLSGGENIQYF
- TRBJ2-7 16 TRBV7-8 CASSPRTGGLSNEQYF
- TRBJ2-7 13 TRBV14 CASSQRKNYEQYF
- TRBJ2-7 12 TRBV2 CASSEAIWEQYF
few TRBJ1-1 13 TRBV20-1 CSAFFGHNTEAFF
few TRBJ2-1 13 TRBV24-1 CATARDGYNEQFF
- TRBJ1-2 13 TRBV14 CASSPFDRDGYTF
- TRBJ1-5 14 TRBV28 CASSLPANNQPQHF